This TCR beta chain stems from a study of CD8+ T cells in alopecia areata (dated by TCRdb to the late 2010s). With respect to the entire study: Treated patients were enrolled in an open-label pilot trial of oral tofacitinib at 5 to 10 mg twice daily for moderate-to-severe alopecia areata. Tofacitinib was administered for 6 to 18 months, and 6 months of follow-up off drug were then conducted to assess delayed response and recurrence. The SALT score, which quantifies the percentage of affected scalp surface area, was used to measure disease severity in treated patients. The study used high-throughput TCRbeta sequencing to examine T cell clonal expansion in alopecia areata, in both the C3H/HeJ mouse model and human patients. On the human side, TCRbeta sequencing was run on scalp tissue and on sorted CD4+ and CD8+ peripheral blood T cells from healthy controls and from alopecia areata patients with either patchy or totalis/universalis disease. Biopsies were taken from tofacitinib-treated patients at baseline and again at 4 and 24 weeks into treatment, and several of those patients also had a later scalp biopsy. Scalp clonality was compared among normal scalp (n=4), patchy alopecia areata scalp (n=8), and alopecia totalis/universalis scalp (n=8). The RNA source kit depended on sample type: the PAXgene miRNA kit for fixed scalp, the miRNeasy kit for PBMCs, and the RNeasy kit for mouse skin. Amplification of TCRbeta CDR3 regions was done by immunoSEQ multiplex PCR using 35 Vbeta forward primers and 13 Jbeta reverse primers. Results the study describes overall, beyond this receptor: Compared with normal scalp, lesional scalp, particularly in alopecia totalis/universalis, had higher clonality and more expanded CD8+ clones, which suggests antigenic drive. Scalp TCR repertoire analysis is complicated because resident alphabeta T cells in normal human skin are also sequenced, whereas mouse skin is dominated by gammadelta T cells. With tofacitinib, both scalp clonality and the number of expanded CD8+ clones among the top 100 scalp clones went down significantly. TCR sequences shared between patients were less clear than in mice, possibly partly because of HLA diversity in the patient population. During tofacitinib treatment, many expanded lesional clones remained in scalp and blood, and this persistence may partly explain relapse after treatment is stopped. Because the treated cohort was small and had just a single nonresponder, larger studies are needed to establish links between baseline CD8+ expansion and response.

V is reduced by 2 bases and J by 5 bases, leaving a spacing of 12 bases between them. Looking up the germline V gene yields CDR1 SNHLY and CDR2 FYNNEI. The CDR3 has 14 amino acids, counting the end cysteine and phenylalanine. Only the CDR3 portion is preserved as DNA: 42 bases, with reading frame beginning at the first base. Library preparation was by the immunoSEQ multiplex PCR assay. RNA was extracted from all samples and reverse transcribed into cDNA, which served as template for TCR sequencing. First-strand cDNA was synthesized using SuperScript III with a 2:1 mix of oligo-dT and random hexamers. Amplification bias was assessed with a synthetic immune receptor repertoire, and residual bias was removed computationally. The published analysis was carried out like this. Raw reads were preprocessed to remove errors, and CDR3 was defined by IMGT conventions from the conserved cysteine to phenylalanine. To get clonality, Shannon entropy was normalized by log2 of the number of productive unique TCRs and the result was subtracted from 1. Scalp TCRbeta sequences were cross-referenced with sorted blood CD4 and CD8 repertoires so that the CD4 or CD8 identity of scalp clones could be inferred. TCRdb took this table from immuneACCESS and kept in-frame rearrangements with V and J called. Such tables lack part of the clones; where checked against another copy, unresolved V genes explain under half of the gap, and the rest is unexplained. The V and J calls and the clone size are those of that table, but D and trimming were determined from the DNA. This sample comprises roughly 190,000 clones, more than 50% of them detected only once. In total, the top ten clones hold about 0.94% of the sample.

Regarding this clone: Its specific antigen is unknown. No base quality values were provided; no much bigger clone lies one nucleotide off.

The time point label on this specimen signifies: 24 weeks on oral tofacitinib. The sample's treatment or condition label is to be understood as: oral pan-JAK inhibitor, 5-10 mg twice daily. From alopecia areata patients, peripheral blood was collected along with lesional scalp punch biopsies. PBMCs were isolated by density centrifugation and stained for CD3, CD4 and CD8, after which CD4+ and CD8+ T cells were sorted on a FACSAria. The TCR originated in a human donor with alopecia areata. The chain was built from TRBV2 and TRBJ1-1; TRBD1 is perhaps the D gene, given 5 matching bases. This specimen was CD4+ T cells sorted from blood, taken at week 24, from a patient treated with tofacitinib. CDR3 loop: CASSEWGLETEAFF. The DNA sequence is given as TGTGCCAGCAGTGAATGGGGGTTGGAGACTGAAGCTTTCTTT.